A single sample gave rise to the 19 T cell receptor beta chains below, sequenced in a study of spatial heterogeneity in lung cancer. TCRdb re-called the 5' RACE reads with MiXCR, one entry per CDR3 protein. The sample holds roughly 25,000 distinct CDR3 sequences; about 4.3% are singletons and the top ten take roughly 5%. Time point of the sample: sample taken at primary tumor resection. Sample: PBMCs, taken at surgery. The receptors here all came from a male donor with early-stage non-small cell lung cancer.

This clonotype showed up just a few times. The V call is TRBV3-1, the J call TRBJ1-2, with 8 bases identical to TRBD1. Germline-derived CDR1 and CDR2 are LGHDT and YNNKEL (reference sequence). This CDR3 is 14 amino acids long. The junction had 3 bases not matched to a gene; V was cut back by 4 bases and J by 2 bases. The CDR3 sequence is CASSLRQGNYGYTF. The CDR3 DNA sequence: TGTGCCAGCAGCCTACGACAGGGGAACTATGGCTACACCTTC. Together with reference TRBV3-1 and TRBJ1-2, the CDR3 gives the full variable domain: DTAVSQTPKYLVTQMGNDKSIKCEQNLGHDTMYWYKQDSKKFLKIMFSYNNKELIINETVPNRFSPKSPDKAHLNLHINSLELGDSAVYFCASSLRQGNYGYTFGSGTRLTVV.

This clonotype was detected ten times or more. The gene calls are TRBV6-2 or TRBV6-3 and TRBJ2-2; D unresolved. CDR1 and CDR2 (germline): MNHEY, SVGEGT. This CDR3 has 13 residues. The V end lost 2 bases, the J end lost 6 bases, and 7 bases lay between the germline ends. CDR3 protein: CASSYGLAGELFF. The CDR3 DNA follows: TGTGCCAGCAGTTACGGGCTAGCCGGGGAGCTGTTTTTT.

This clonotype has a count of ten or more. This sequence joins TRBV3-1 and TRBJ2-1; D perhaps matches TRBD2 (5 bases). V dropped 8 bases and J dropped 6 bases, with 26 bases sitting between them. Germline CDR1 reads LGHDT; CDR2 reads YNNKEL (reference sequence). CDR3 length: 17 amino acids. The CDR3 sequence: CASETPAGLGRSNEQFF. Written as DNA, the CDR3 is TGTGCCAGCGAAACCCCGGCTGGACTGGGCCGATCCAATGAGCAGTTCTTC.

At least ten counts were recorded for this clonotype. The rearrangement links TRBV28 to TRBJ2-5, with D possibly matching TRBD2 (5 bases). Trimming took off 6 bases at V and 5 bases at J, with 19 bases between the two ends. This CDR3 comprises 15 residues. CDR1 and CDR2 from the germline V gene are MDHEN and SYDVKM. The CDR3 DNA reads TGTGCCAGCAGGGGTCTGCGGGCCCCGCGGGAGACCCAGTACTTC. It translates to CASRGLRAPRETQYF.

In its sample, this clonotype was seen many times. The rearrangement joins TRBV24-1 to TRBJ2-3; D unclear. The CDR3 is 16 amino acids. Germline lookup yields CDR1 KGHDR and CDR2 SFDVKD. V was cut by 4 bases and J by 0 bases, with 13 bases left in between. The CDR3 protein is CATSDHPSTSTDTQYF. In DNA form, the CDR3 reads TGTGCCACCAGTGACCACCCCTCAACTAGCACAGATACGCAGTATTTT.

Many counts were recorded for this clonotype. This chain joins TRBV12-3 or TRBV12-4 and TRBJ2-5, with 7 nucleotides matching TRBD1. The CDR3 loop spans 15 amino acids. Trimming at V came to 4 bases and at J to 2 bases, leaving 7 bases not matched to a gene. The CDR3 loop reads CASSSLGRGQETQYF. The CDR3 DNA sequence: TGTGCCAGCAGTTCGTTAGGCAGGGGGCAAGAGACCCAGTACTTC.

This clonotype was counted many times. The chain recombines TRBV6-2 or TRBV6-3 with TRBJ2-6; 7 nucleotides match TRBD1. In germline, CDR1 is MNHEY, CDR2 SVGEGT. The CDR3 totals 17 residues. Trimming removed 2 bases from V and 2 bases from J; junction bases left unmatched: 6. CDR3 nucleotides: TGTGCCAGCAGTTACCCGACAGGGATAACTGGGGCCAACGTCCTGACTTTC. Translated, it gives CASSYPTGITGANVLTF.

This clonotype has only a few counts. This chain's CDR3 is CASSATALAGYTF. DNA of the CDR3: TGTGCCAGCAGCGCGACGGCGTTGGCTGGCTACACCTTC. The rearrangement links TRBV5-4 to TRBJ1-2; no clear D gene. V was clipped by 4 bases and J by 7 bases, with 14 bases between them. Germline V lookup: CDR1 SGHNT, CDR2 YYREEE (reference sequence). The CDR3 extends over 13 amino acids.

In its sample, this clonotype was seen a few times. The chain combines TRBV27 with TRBJ2-5; 7 bases match TRBD2. Germline V lookup: CDR1 MNHEY, CDR2 SMNVEV (reference sequence). J lost 0 bases, V lost 0 bases, and 4 bases had no gene match. This CDR3 spans 16 amino acids. The DNA for the CDR3 is TGTGCCAGCAGTTTATCTGGGGGGGGGTACCAAGAGACCCAGTACTTC. It codes for CASSLSGGGYQETQYF.

Regarding this clonotype: A much more abundant neighbour one base away suggests this may be a read error. The CDR3 ends on some other residue instead of the conserved phenylalanine or tryptophan, so this is likely a read error. The chain is built from TRBV10-2 and TRBJ2-3; TRBD2 aligns across 10 bases. V dropped 7 bases and J dropped 3; count of bases not matched to a gene: 7. CDR1 and CDR2 from the germline V gene are WSHSY and SAAADI. CDR3 size: 15 residues. The DNA of the CDR3 is TGCGCCAGCACGGTTAGCGGGAGGCAGACAGATACGCAGTATCTT. Protein sequence: CASTVSGRQTDTQYL.

By share, this clonotype counts as medium-sized (0.01 to 0.1%). The chain recombines TRBV6-6 with TRBJ1-5; no clear D gene. Germline V CDR1 and CDR2: MNHNY, SVGAGI (reference sequence). The CDR3 loop spans 14 amino acids. V shed 2 bases and J shed 5 bases, with 10 bases lying between them. The CDR3 coding sequence is TGTGCCAGCAGTTACGGGATAGCACATCAGCCCCAGCATTTT. This encodes CASSYGIAHQPQHF.

In this sample, this clonotype turned up many times. This chain joins TRBV20-1 and TRBJ2-7; 8 bases align to TRBD1. Unmatched junction bases numbered 8, after V lost 2 bases and J lost 5 bases. Germline assignment: CDR1 DFQATT and CDR2 SNEGSKA (reference sequence). CDR3 length equals 14 residues. In DNA, the CDR3 is TGCAGTGCTAGATCCAACAGGGGGACCAACGAGCAGTACTTC. Translated, it gives CSARSNRGTNEQYF.

This clonotype occurred many times. The V call is TRBV6-5, the J call TRBJ2-5; TRBD1 is a possible D gene (5 bases). Germline V gene sequence: CDR1 MNHEY, CDR2 SVGAGI. V lost 7 bases and J 4 bases, leaving 13 bases between the germline ends. The CDR3 loop spans 13 amino acids. The CDR3 DNA sequence: TGTGCCAGCACCCCGACAGCGACAGAGACCCAGTACTTC. Encoded protein: CASTPTATETQYF.

This clonotype is classed as medium-sized. The genes are TRBV3-1 and TRBJ1-6; D remains unclear. Germline values: CDR1 LGHDT, CDR2 YNNKEL (reference sequence). The V gene lost 0 bases and the J gene lost 9 bases, with 9 bases spanning the gap. The CDR3 spans 14 residues. The CDR3 bases are TGTGCCAGCAGCCAAGAAAGCGCAAGTTCACCCCTCCACTTT. It codes for CASSQESASSPLHF. Using reference TRBV3-1 and TRBJ1-6 for the parts outside the CDR3, the full variable domain is DTAVSQTPKYLVTQMGNDKSIKCEQNLGHDTMYWYKQDSKKFLKIMFSYNNKELIINETVPNRFSPKSPDKAHLNLHINSLELGDSAVYFCASSQESASSPLHFGNGTRLTVT.

The chain is built from TRBV15 and TRBJ1-3; D is possibly TRBD1 (5 bases). The CDR3 runs 15 residues. Trimming took off 0 bases at V and 0 bases at J, with 6 bases between the two ends. Germline V CDR1 and CDR2: LNHNV, YYDKDF (reference sequence). The CDR3 DNA reads as TGTGCCACCAGCAGAGAAGGGGTCTCTGGAAACACCATATATTTT. Translating it yields CATSREGVSGNTIYF.

This clonotype has at least ten counts. The chain has TRBV3-1 and TRBJ2-1; 7 bases map to TRBD2. V was pared by 2 bases and J by 4 bases, with 8 bases of the junction left unmatched. Germline V gives CDR1 LGHDT, CDR2 YNNKEL (reference sequence). The CDR3 sequence is 16 residues long. CDR3 in DNA: TGTGCCAGCAGCCAAAGACTAGCCAGCAGGTACAATGAGCAGTTCTTC. Residues: CASSQRLASRYNEQFF.

This clonotype was seen at least ten times. The chain carries TRBV28 and TRBJ1-3; no clear D gene. CDR1 MDHEN and CDR2 SYDVKM come from the germline V gene. V was cut by 4 bases and J by 3 bases, with 16 bases left in between. The CDR3 is 16 residues long. CDR3 in amino acids: CASSSGSVWIGNTIYF. The DNA of the CDR3 is TGTGCCAGCAGTTCCGGGTCAGTCTGGATTGGAAACACCATATATTTT.

This clonotype was detected many times. V gene TRBV7-9 combines with J gene TRBJ1-1, with 7 bases identical to TRBD1. CDR1 is SEHNR and CDR2 is FQNEAQ in the germline V gene (reference sequence). After removal of 5 bases from V and 4 bases from J, the junction contained 4 bases not matched to a gene. The CDR3 covers 13 residues. CDR3 nucleotides: TGTGCCAGCAGCCCCCGGGACAGCACTGAAGCTTTCTTT. Translating gives CASSPRDSTEAFF.

V usage is TRBV7-9 and J usage is TRBJ2-7, with 7 bases lining up with TRBD1. The V and J ends lost 4 bases and 0 bases, in that order; junction bases with no gene match: 12. This CDR3 has 17 amino acids. The germline gives CDR1 SEHNR, CDR2 FQNEAQ (reference sequence). The DNA for the CDR3 is TGTGCCAGCAGCTCCCTCAAGGGACAGACCAGCTCCTACGAGCAGTACTTC. It translates to CASSSLKGQTSSYEQYF.